This T cell receptor (beta chain) comes out of a study of blood T cell repertoires in COVID-19. Measured with immunoSEQ multiplex PCR; TCRdb has only the in-frame clones, and not every one. The sample includes some 88,000 clones, 70% to 90% seen only once; the top ten take approximately 14%. Germline CDR1 and CDR2: SGDLS and YYNGEE. The V gene lost 4 bases and the J gene lost 0 bases, with 27 bases spanning the gap. This CDR3 is built from 20 residues. This clone occurred once. The clonotype comes from a woman aged 70-85 years with acute or convalescent COVID-19. The sequenced sample consisted of peripheral blood. The gene calls are TRBV9 and TRBJ2-3, with D perhaps matching TRBD2 (7 bases). The DNA of the CDR3 is TGTGCCAGCAGCCCCCGGACAGTACCTAGCGGAAAAATTAGCACAGATACGCAGTATTTT. The encoded protein is CASSPRTVPSGKISTDTQYF.